A few counts support the clone carrying this TCR beta chain. The data derive from a study of cytomegalovirus exposure and HLA in healthy donors. Both 60 Vbeta primers and 13 Jbeta primers went into the PCR. The data were produced by immunoSEQ multiplex PCR, yet TCRdb's version contains in-frame clones alone and is incomplete. Among about 120,000 clones listed, 8.5% to 9% were seen once. The clonotype originates from a woman aged 40 to 50 in good health and CMV-seropositive. Input material: PBMCs.

Here the CDR3 reads CASSMRGTTYEQYF. CDR3 in DNA: TGTGCCAGTAGTATGAGGGGGACCACCTACGAGCAGTACTTC. The genes are TRBV19 and TRBJ2-7; possible D gene TRBD1, 6 bases. V was cut by 3 bases and J by 2 bases, with 11 bases left in between. CDR1 and CDR2 from the germline V gene are LNHDA and SQIVND (reference sequence). The CDR3 has 14 residues. Combining the CDR3 with reference TRBV19 and TRBJ2-7 gives the whole variable domain DGGITQSPKYLFRKEGQNVTLSCEQNLNHDAMYWYRQDPGQGLRLIYYSQIVNDFQKGDIAEGYSVSREKKESFPLTVTSAQKNPTAFYLCASSMRGTTYEQYFGPGTRLTVT.